Following are 12 T cell receptor beta chains from one sample sequenced in a study of control samples from healthy donors and cancer patients. Using immunoSEQ multiplex PCR, the repertoire was profiled, and TCRdb retains in-frame clones only, with some absent. This sample has fewer than 70,000 clones, with roughly 87% found just once. The sample was PBMCs. The receptor source for this set is a man in his 60s with head and neck cancer.

This chain uses TRBV5-1 with TRBJ1-2, with 7 bases matching TRBD1. CDR3 length: 17 amino acids. CDR1 SGHRS and CDR2 YFSETQ come from the germline V gene. The ends lost 4 bases at V and 7 bases at J; junction bases unmatched: 19. The CDR3 sequence is CASSPTGQLISRGGYTF. DNA for the CDR3: TGCGCCAGCAGCCCCACGGGACAGTTGATATCGAGGGGTGGCTACACCTTC.

The chain employs TRBV4-3 and TRBJ2-1; no reliable D call. There are 17 residues in the CDR3. The V and J ends lost 0 bases and 8 bases respectively, with 20 bases between them. Germline values: CDR1 LGHNA, CDR2 YSLEER. The CDR3 here is CASSQDLAVSRVYEQFF. The CDR3 DNA follows: TGCGCCAGCAGCCAAGATCTGGCCGTCTCCCGGGTCTATGAGCAGTTCTTC.

This chain links TRBV29-1 with TRBJ2-2; D gene uncertain. Germline assignment: CDR1 SQVTM and CDR2 ANQGSEA. The CDR3 is made up of 12 amino acids. V gave up 4 bases and J gave up 4 bases, with 7 bases separating them. The CDR3 sequence: CSVVGSTGELFF. The CDR3 DNA reads TGCAGCGTTGTCGGAAGCACCGGGGAGCTGTTTTTT.

The V call is TRBV29-1, the J call TRBJ2-7, with D unresolved. The CDR3 length is 13 residues. V was cut by 1 base and J by 5 bases, with 12 bases left in between. Germline values: CDR1 SQVTM, CDR2 ANQGSEA. Here the CDR3 DNA reads TGCAGCGTTGAAGGGTCGGCTAGGGACGAGCAGTACTTC. Protein product: CSVEGSARDEQYF.

The chain carries TRBV5-1 and TRBJ2-7, with TRBD1 matching over 7 bases. This CDR3 comprises 15 residues. V shed 0 bases and J 6 bases; nucleotides not matched to a gene: 9. Germline CDR1 reads SGHRS; CDR2 reads YFSETQ. For the CDR3, the DNA is TGCGCCAGCAGCTTGGACAGGGGAAGAAATAGCGAGCAGTACTTC. Protein: CASSLDRGRNSEQYF. Supplemented by reference TRBV5-1 and TRBJ2-7, the full variable domain reads KAGVTQTPRYLIKTRGQQVTLSCSPISGHRSVSWYQQTPGQGLQFLFEYFSETQRNKGNFPGRFSGRQFSNSRSEMNVSTLELGDSALYLCASSLDRGRNSEQYFGPGTRLTVT.

Within the sample, this clone is medium-sized. J is TRBJ2-7 and V is TRBV27, with D tentatively TRBD1 (6 bases). Germline lookup yields CDR1 MNHEY and CDR2 SMNVEV (reference sequence). The CDR3 length is 13 residues. V lost 5 bases to trimming and J lost 5 bases, with 13 bases between them. The CDR3 protein is CASSAKRTDEQYF. The CDR3 coding sequence is TGTGCCAGCAGTGCCAAACGGACAGACGAGCAGTACTTC.

V is TRBV19 and J is TRBJ1-1, with TRBD1 matching 9 bases. Germline CDR1 and CDR2: LNHDA and SQIVND (reference sequence). V trimming: 3 bases; J trimming: 11 bases; junction bases outside the gene matches: 10. The CDR3 runs 14 residues. The CDR3 is CASSIGTGRGEAFF. Written as DNA, the CDR3 is TGTGCCAGTAGTATCGGGACAGGGAGGGGAGAGGCTTTCTTT.

Worth noting for this clone: This same CDR3 is encoded by further DNA sequences in the sample. The chain employs TRBV4-2 and TRBJ2-7, with D perhaps matching TRBD1 (6 bases). The germline gives CDR1 LGHNA, CDR2 YNFKEQ. V lost 1 base and J lost 3, with 10 bases in between. This CDR3 region has 14 residues. The CDR3 DNA is TGTGCCAGCAGCCAAGGTACAGGGCGCTACGAGCAGTACTTC. Translating gives CASSQGTGRYEQYF.

The chain links TRBV6-5 to TRBJ1-5, with D unresolved. CDR3 size: 15 residues. Trimming cost V 0 bases and J 3 bases, with 9 bases left between them. CDR1 is MNHEY and CDR2 is SVGAGI in the germline V gene. CDR3 protein: CASSYSRQPNQPQHF. Here the CDR3 DNA reads TGTGCCAGCAGTTACTCGCGCCAACCCAATCAGCCCCAGCATTTT.

This chain uses TRBV14 with TRBJ2-7; D not resolved. Germline V CDR1 and CDR2: SGHDN, FVKESK. V was shortened by 0 bases and J by 7 bases, with 16 bases between the two germline ends. The CDR3 totals 15 residues. For the CDR3, the DNA is TGTGCCAGCAGCCAAGATCTAGGGTCCTTCGGAGAGCAGTACTTC. Protein sequence: CASSQDLGSFGEQYF.

The chain employs TRBV5-4 and TRBJ2-3; the D is unclear. Trimming cost V 6 bases and J 0 bases, with 11 bases left between them. The CDR3 is 14 residues long. Germline V gene sequence: CDR1 SGHNT, CDR2 YYREEE (reference sequence). CDR3 loop: CASTSGASTDTQYF. The CDR3 DNA is TGTGCCAGCACATCCGGTGCTAGCACAGATACGCAGTATTTT.

There are a few counts of this clone. The chain links TRBV5-6 to TRBJ2-2, with D hard to call. Germline CDR1 reads SGHDT; CDR2 reads YYEEEE. The CDR3 loop spans 15 amino acids. Trimming shortened V by 1 base and J by 4 bases, and 11 bases separated the two germline ends. The CDR3 DNA reads as TGTGCCAGCAGCTTGATAGGGTCCGGCACCGGGGAGCTGTTTTTT. Protein product: CASSLIGSGTGELFF. Together with reference TRBV5-6 and TRBJ2-2, the CDR3 gives the full variable domain: DAGVTQSPTHLIKTRGQQVTLRCSPKSGHDTVSWYQQALGQGPQFIFQYYEEEERQRGNFPDRFSGHQFPNYSSELNVNALLLGDSALYLCASSLIGSGTGELFFGEGSRLTVL.